A selection of T cell receptor beta chains follows, all from one sample in a study of T cells in Graves' hyperthyroidism and ophthalmopathy. In TCRdb, the multiplex PCR reads were re-called with MiXCR into one record per CDR3 protein. The sample has some 400,000 distinct CDR3 sequences, roughly 12% seen once. The sequencing sample was made of blood. The receptors derive from a man in his thirties or forties with Graves' hyperthyroidism that later progressed to Graves' ophthalmopathy. CDR3s include the opening cysteine and the closing phenylalanine or tryptophan. D genes are given only for firm matches. The size field is filled for only some rows; it gives once, few, many or a size class.

>TRBD1|TRBJ1-2|few|TRBV19
CASSMGSKGARSYGYTF
TGTGCCAGTAGTATGGGTTCCAAGGGGGCGAGGAGCTATGGCTACACCTTC
>TRBD2|TRBJ2-5|many|TRBV11-3
CASSPGLAGQETQYF
TGTGCCAGCAGCCCTGGACTAGCAGGCCAAGAGACCCAGTACTTC
>NA|TRBJ1-6|NA|TRBV13
CASSLGTELGNSPLHF
TGTGCCAGCAGCTTAGGTACCGAATTAGGAAATTCACCCCTCCACTTT
>TRBD2|TRBJ2-7|many|TRBV28
CASSLFRLRGAYEQYF
TGTGCCAGCAGTTTATTCCGGCTGCGGGGGGCGTACGAGCAGTACTTC
>TRBD1|TRBJ2-7|few|TRBV11-2
CASSLTGTGTIEQYF
TGTGCCAGCAGTCTGACCGGGACAGGGACTATAGAGCAGTACTTC
>TRBD1|TRBJ1-6|once|TRBV24-1
CATSRTGDNSPLHF
TGTGCCACCAGTCGGACAGGAGATAATTCACCCCTCCACTTT
>NA|TRBJ2-4|NA|TRBV20-1
CSAIGGGAKNIQYF
TGCAGTGCTATAGGGGGAGGGGCCAAAAACATTCAGTACTTC
>NA|TRBJ2-1|few|TRBV3-1
CASSRLRVTEQFF
TGTGCCAGCAGCCGACTCAGGGTAACTGAGCAGTTCTTC
>NA|TRBJ2-5|NA|TRBV10-2
CASSDQGGAQETQYF
TGCGCCAGCAGTGACCAGGGGGGGGCCCAAGAGACCCAGTACTTC
>NA|TRBJ1-1|many|TRBV5-1
CASSFPDTEAFF
TGCGCCAGCAGCTTCCCGGACACTGAAGCTTTCTTT
>NA|TRBJ2-5|many|TRBV6-5
CASSYWPGVSQETQYF
TGTGCCAGCAGTTACTGGCCTGGAGTATCTCAAGAGACCCAGTACTTC
>NA|TRBJ2-3|many|TRBV11-2
CASSSLSSLDTQYF
TGTGCCAGCAGCTCCTTGAGCTCCCTAGATACGCAGTATTTT
>NA|TRBJ2-7|many|TRBV6-5
CASSYSLDPNEQYF
TGTGCCAGCAGTTACTCCCTAGACCCAAATGAGCAGTACTTC
>TRBD2|TRBJ2-2|NA|TRBV11-2
CASSPYGRGAPNTGELFF
TGTGCCAGCAGCCCATACGGGCGGGGGGCCCCGAACACCGGGGAGCTGTTTTTT
>NA|TRBJ1-3|many|TRBV30
CACGGVSGNTIYF
TGTGCCTGTGGGGGAGTCTCTGGAAACACCATATATTTT
>NA|TRBJ2-7|many|TRBV20-1
CSARDGGGYEQYF
TGCAGTGCTAGAGATGGGGGTGGCTACGAGCAGTACTTC
>TRBD1|TRBJ2-7|many|TRBV27
CASSPPGQGTNEQYF
TGTGCCAGCAGTCCCCCGGGACAGGGAACAAACGAGCAGTACTTC
>NA|TRBJ1-1|few|TRBV9
CASSVEIAEITEAFF
TGTGCCAGCAGCGTGGAGATCGCCGAGATCACTGAAGCTTTCTTT
>TRBD2|TRBJ2-7|NA|TRBV27
CASSFYSGGAYEQYF
TGTGCCAGCAGCTTTTATAGCGGGGGGGCCTACGAGCAGTACTTC
>NA|TRBJ2-6|many|TRBV28
CASTSPQRSGANVLTF
TGTGCCAGCACCTCACCCCAGCGCTCTGGGGCCAACGTCCTGACTTTC
>NA|TRBJ1-5|many|TRBV20-1
CSARASLGGQPQHF
TGCAGTGCTAGAGCCTCACTGGGTGGTCAGCCCCAGCATTTT
>NA|TRBJ2-5|many|TRBV2
CARHMRGTQYF
TGTGCCAGGCATATGCGGGGGACCCAGTACTTC
>TRBD1|TRBJ2-7|NA|TRBV5-4
CASSFSTGSHEQYF
TGTGCCAGCAGCTTCTCGACAGGGTCCCACGAGCAGTACTTC
>NA|TRBJ1-1|NA|TRBV7-6
CASSSFTRVNTEAFF
TGTGCCAGCAGTTCTTTCACCAGGGTGAACACTGAAGCTTTCTTT
>NA|TRBJ1-2|NA|TRBV12-3/TRBV12-4
CASSTFMAGFYGYTF
TGTGCCAGCAGTACCTTTATGGCAGGCTTCTATGGCTACACCTTC
>TRBD1|TRBJ1-1|NA|TRBV7-9
CASSFGQDTEAFF
TGTGCCAGCAGCTTCGGACAGGACACTGAAGCTTTCTTT
>TRBD2|TRBJ2-1|many|TRBV6-1
CASSLAGGGDEQFF
TGTGCCAGCAGCCTCGCGGGGGGAGGGGATGAGCAGTTCTTC
>TRBD2|TRBJ2-3|NA|TRBV6-1
CASSPLAGVKDTQYF
TGTGCCAGCAGTCCACTAGCGGGGGTGAAAGATACGCAGTATTTT
>NA|TRBJ1-4|few|TRBV15
CATSTTDRSSEKLFF
TGTGCCACCAGCACGACGGACAGAAGTAGCGAAAAACTGTTTTTT
>NA|TRBJ2-7|many|TRBV6-1
CASSGGGQGNYEQYF
TGTGCCAGCTCCGGAGGCGGGCAGGGGAACTACGAGCAGTACTTC
>NA|TRBJ2-7|NA|TRBV3-1
CASSQLAAEQYF
TGTGCCAGCAGCCAACTAGCTGCCGAGCAGTACTTC
>NA|TRBJ2-1|many|TRBV6-1
CASSPSGFYNEQFF
TGTGCCAGCAGTCCCTCCGGGTTCTACAATGAGCAGTTCTTC
>TRBD1|TRBJ2-7|many|TRBV6-1
CASSPDRAVHEQYF
TGTGCCAGCAGTCCCGACAGGGCGGTCCACGAGCAGTACTTC
>NA|TRBJ2-7|many|TRBV5-1
CASSEMGQVYEQYF
TGCGCCAGCAGCGAGATGGGACAAGTCTACGAGCAGTACTTC
>NA|TRBJ2-7|many|TRBV11-3
CASSQSYEQYF
TGTGCCAGCAGCCAATCCTACGAGCAGTACTTC
>NA|TRBJ1-2|NA|TRBV3-1
CASSPLSIPAMDGYTF
TGTGCCAGCAGCCCCTTGTCCATTCCCGCTATGGATGGCTACACCTTC
>TRBD1|TRBJ2-7|NA|TRBV20-1
CSARDAGTGVYEQYF
TGCAGTGCTAGAGATGCCGGGACAGGGGTCTACGAGCAGTACTTC
>NA|TRBJ1-2|few|TRBV30
CAWQGKNYGYTF
TGTGCCTGGCAGGGGAAAAACTATGGCTACACCTTC
>NA|TRBJ1-3|many|TRBV6-1
CASSSQAGSSGNTIYF
TGTGCCAGCAGTTCTCAAGCCGGCAGCTCTGGAAACACCATATATTTT
>NA|TRBJ1-5|NA|TRBV27
CASSLFPGGGDQPQHF
TGTGCCAGCAGTTTATTCCCGGGGGGAGGGGATCAGCCCCAGCATTTT
>NA|TRBJ1-5|few|TRBV20-1
CSALSGGVRSNQPQHF
TGCAGTGCTCTCTCGGGCGGGGTAAGAAGCAATCAGCCCCAGCATTTT
>TRBD2|TRBJ2-1|NA|TRBV19
CASSICPWTSGGRYEQFF
TGTGCCAGTAGTATATGCCCCTGGACTAGCGGGGGAAGGTATGAGCAGTTCTTC
>TRBD1|TRBJ2-7|many|TRBV6-1
CASSEGTGVGSYEQYF
TGTGCCAGCAGTGAGGGCACAGGGGTGGGCTCCTACGAGCAGTACTTC
>TRBD1|TRBJ1-4|NA|TRBV30
CAWQQGAAGEKLFF
TGTGCCTGGCAACAGGGGGCGGCTGGGGAAAAACTGTTTTTT
>TRBD2|TRBJ2-7|many|TRBV12-3/TRBV12-4
CASSSGLAGKAYEQYF
TGTGCCAGCAGTTCTGGACTAGCGGGGAAGGCCTACGAGCAGTACTTC
>NA|TRBJ2-7|many|TRBV5-6
CASSGRGARYGQYF
TGTGCCAGCAGCGGACGGGGGGCGCGTTACGGGCAGTACTTC
>TRBD1|TRBJ1-6|NA|TRBV6-6
CASSYGQGFNSPLHF
TGTGCCAGCAGTTACGGACAGGGGTTTAATTCACCCCTCCACTTT
>TRBD2|TRBJ2-2|NA|TRBV7-9
CASSPGLAGRFGELFF
TGTGCCAGCAGCCCCGGACTAGCGGGGAGGTTCGGGGAGCTGTTTTTT